A single T cell receptor beta chain is shown here with its context. What it binds is unknown. Germline-derived CDR1 and CDR2 are KGHSH and LQKENI. The V and J ends lost 4 bases and 7 bases respectively, with 20 bases between them. The CDR3 is 16 residues long. This specimen comes from a study of T cells in Graves' hyperthyroidism and ophthalmopathy. Regions amplified from RNA transcripts were the TCR beta CDR3 regions. Researchers ran a first-round RT-PCR on the TCR CDR3 using the HTBI primer set. TCRdb called the multiplex PCR reads again in MiXCR, with one record for every CDR3 protein. The data show about 400,000 distinct CDR3 sequences, 15% to 19% seen once. General study results and limits: Blood also carried most thyroid clonotypes expanded above 0.001.

Sequencing was performed on blood. The chain couples TRBV18 to TRBJ2-1, with D possibly matching TRBD2 (7 bases). The source is a young woman with Graves' hyperthyroidism that later progressed to Graves' ophthalmopathy. The CDR3 spells CASSLQGGGRFNEQFF. In DNA, the CDR3 is TGTGCCAGCTCACTCCAAGGGGGGGGGCGATTTAATGAGCAGTTCTTC. Variable domain in full (rest from reference TRBV18 and TRBJ2-1): NAGVMQNPRHLVRRRGQEARLRCSPMKGHSHVYWYRQLPEEGLKFMVYLQKENIIDESGMPKERFSAEFPKEGPSILRIQQVVRGDSAAYFCASSLQGGGRFNEQFFGPGTRLTVL.